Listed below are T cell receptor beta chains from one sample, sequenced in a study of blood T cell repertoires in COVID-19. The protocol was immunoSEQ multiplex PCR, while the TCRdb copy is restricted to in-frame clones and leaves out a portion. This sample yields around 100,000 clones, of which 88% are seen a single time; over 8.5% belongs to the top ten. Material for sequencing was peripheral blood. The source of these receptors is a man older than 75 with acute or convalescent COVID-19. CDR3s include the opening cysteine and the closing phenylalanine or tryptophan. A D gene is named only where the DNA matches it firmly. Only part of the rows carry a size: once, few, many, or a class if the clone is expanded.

CDR3aa: CASSTPGDRSVYGYTF; CDR3nt: TGTGCCAGTAGTACGCCAGGGGACAGATCTGTCTATGGCTACACCTTC; v_gene: TRBV19; d_gene: TRBD1; j_gene: TRBJ1-2; abundance: few
CDR3aa: CASSPASGTGEEQFF; CDR3nt: TGTGCCAGCTCACCCGCCTCGGGGACAGGGGAGGAGCAGTTCTTC; v_gene: TRBV18; d_gene: TRBD1; j_gene: TRBJ2-1; abundance: -
CDR3aa: CASSRTASVSYEQYF; CDR3nt: TGCGCCAGCAGCCGGACAGCTTCCGTCTCCTACGAGCAGTACTTC; v_gene: TRBV5-1; d_gene: -; j_gene: TRBJ2-7; abundance: -
CDR3aa: CASSLLGTGDQPQHF; CDR3nt: TGTGCCAGCAGTTTACTAGGGACAGGCGATCAGCCCCAGCATTTT; v_gene: TRBV27; d_gene: TRBD1; j_gene: TRBJ1-5; abundance: -
CDR3aa: CASSLEGQGARAFF; CDR3nt: TGCGCCAGCAGCTTGGAGGGACAGGGGGCGCGAGCTTTCTTT; v_gene: TRBV5-1; d_gene: TRBD1; j_gene: TRBJ1-1; abundance: -
CDR3aa: CASSSHTTYEQYF; CDR3nt: TGTGCCAGCAGTTCCCACACCACCTACGAGCAGTACTTC; v_gene: TRBV6-5; d_gene: -; j_gene: TRBJ2-7; abundance: -
CDR3aa: CASRWTGDYGYTF; CDR3nt: TGTGCCAGTAGGTGGACAGGAGACTATGGCTACACCTTC; v_gene: TRBV19; d_gene: TRBD1; j_gene: TRBJ1-2; abundance: -
CDR3aa: CASSFAGGPGNEQFF; CDR3nt: TGTGCCAGCAGCTTTGCGGGGGGGCCGGGCAATGAGCAGTTCTTC; v_gene: TRBV11-3; d_gene: TRBD2; j_gene: TRBJ2-1; abundance: -
CDR3aa: CASSKVSGSRHEQYF; CDR3nt: TGTGCCAGCAGCAAAGTTAGCGGGAGTCGGCACGAGCAGTACTTC; v_gene: TRBV21-1; d_gene: -; j_gene: TRBJ2-7; abundance: once
CDR3aa: CASSPFGRNEQFF; CDR3nt: TGTGCCAGCAGTCCCTTTGGGCGCAATGAGCAGTTCTTC; v_gene: TRBV6-6; d_gene: -; j_gene: TRBJ2-1; abundance: -
CDR3aa: CASSGTGSNSPLHF; CDR3nt: TGTGCCAGCAGTGGGACAGGGTCAAATTCACCCCTCCACTTT; v_gene: TRBV6-4; d_gene: TRBD1; j_gene: TRBJ1-6; abundance: -
CDR3aa: CASSLSLAGGVAKNIQYF; CDR3nt: TGTGCCAGCAGCCTTTCCCTAGCGGGGGGTGTAGCCAAAAACATTCAGTACTTC; v_gene: TRBV3-1/TRBV3-2; d_gene: TRBD2; j_gene: TRBJ2-4; abundance: -
CDR3aa: CASAGTGDYGYTF; CDR3nt: TGTGCAAGTGCCGGGACAGGGGACTATGGCTACACCTTC; v_gene: TRBV10-3; d_gene: TRBD1; j_gene: TRBJ1-2; abundance: -
CDR3aa: CASSLQRATGDTQYF; CDR3nt: TGTGCCAGCAGCCTCCAGCGCGCCACTGGAGATACGCAGTATTTT; v_gene: TRBV7-9; d_gene: -; j_gene: TRBJ2-3; abundance: -
CDR3aa: CASSSPNGLAGQETQYF; CDR3nt: TGTGCCAGCAGCTCGCCGAATGGACTAGCGGGGCAAGAGACCCAGTACTTC; v_gene: TRBV5-4; d_gene: TRBD2; j_gene: TRBJ2-5; abundance: -
CDR3aa: CASGHPFRTPSSYEQYF; CDR3nt: TGTGCTAGTGGTCACCCCTTCCGGACACCGTCCTCTTATGAGCAGTACTTC; v_gene: TRBV12-5; d_gene: -; j_gene: TRBJ2-7; abundance: once
CDR3aa: CASSLATNSEQFF; CDR3nt: TGTGCCAGCAGCTTGGCGACTAACAGTGAGCAGTTCTTC; v_gene: TRBV7-9; d_gene: -; j_gene: TRBJ2-1; abundance: -
CDR3aa: CASSPLTGGNQPQHF; CDR3nt: TGTGCCAGTTCTCCATTGACAGGGGGCAATCAGCCCCAGCATTTT; v_gene: TRBV2; d_gene: TRBD1; j_gene: TRBJ1-5; abundance: -
CDR3aa: CASTAPMAGRDTEAFF; CDR3nt: TGTGCCAGCACAGCTCCAATGGCGGGAAGGGACACTGAAGCTTTCTTT; v_gene: TRBV7-9; d_gene: -; j_gene: TRBJ1-1; abundance: -
CDR3aa: CSATGDTEAFF; CDR3nt: TGCAGTGCTACAGGGGACACTGAAGCTTTCTTT; v_gene: TRBV20-1; d_gene: -; j_gene: TRBJ1-1; abundance: -
CDR3aa: CASSQEVGSGRTGELFF; CDR3nt: TGCGCCAGCAGCCAAGAAGTGGGTAGCGGGAGGACCGGGGAGCTGTTTTTT; v_gene: TRBV4-3; d_gene: TRBD2; j_gene: TRBJ2-2; abundance: -
CDR3aa: CASSPGTAYGYTF; CDR3nt: TGTGCCAGCAGCCCCGGGACAGCCTATGGCTACACCTTC; v_gene: TRBV3-1/TRBV3-2; d_gene: TRBD1; j_gene: TRBJ1-2; abundance: few
CDR3aa: CASRRTGDYNSPLHF; CDR3nt: TGTGCCAGCAGGCGAACAGGGGATTATAATTCACCCCTCCACTTT; v_gene: TRBV7-6; d_gene: TRBD1; j_gene: TRBJ1-6; abundance: -
CDR3aa: CASSLQGSNQPQHF; CDR3nt: TGTGCCAGCAGTTTACAGGGCAGCAATCAGCCCCAGCATTTT; v_gene: TRBV27; d_gene: -; j_gene: TRBJ1-5; abundance: -
CDR3aa: CASSIDLVQVYTEAFF; CDR3nt: TGTGCCAGTAGTATAGATCTTGTTCAGGTTTACACTGAAGCTTTCTTT; v_gene: TRBV19; d_gene: -; j_gene: TRBJ1-1; abundance: -
CDR3aa: CASSQLIRTGLGGNTIYF; CDR3nt: TGCGCCAGCAGTCAATTAATCAGGACAGGGCTAGGTGGAAACACCATATATTTT; v_gene: TRBV23-1; d_gene: TRBD1; j_gene: TRBJ1-3; abundance: -
CDR3aa: CASSLGSDRMQFF; CDR3nt: TGTGCCAGCAGTTTAGGATCCGACAGGATGCAGTTCTTC; v_gene: TRBV28; d_gene: -; j_gene: TRBJ2-1; abundance: -
CDR3aa: CASSLAGGSNQPQHF; CDR3nt: TGTGCCAGCAGCTTAGCAGGGGGTAGCAATCAGCCCCAGCATTTT; v_gene: TRBV7-9; d_gene: -; j_gene: TRBJ1-5; abundance: -
CDR3aa: CASSVADTEKLFF; CDR3nt: TGTGCCAGCAGTGTAGCGGACACTGAAAAACTGTTTTTT; v_gene: TRBV2; d_gene: -; j_gene: TRBJ1-4; abundance: -
CDR3aa: CASYRDSNTGELFF; CDR3nt: TGTGCCAGCTACAGGGACAGCAACACCGGGGAGCTGTTTTTT; v_gene: TRBV2; d_gene: TRBD1; j_gene: TRBJ2-2; abundance: -
CDR3aa: CASSLRGAETQYF; CDR3nt: TGCGCCAGCAGCTTGCGGGGTGCGGAGACCCAGTACTTC; v_gene: TRBV5-1; d_gene: -; j_gene: TRBJ2-5; abundance: -
CDR3aa: CASSLGNRNTEAFF; CDR3nt: TGTGCCAGCAGCTTGGGCAACAGGAACACTGAAGCTTTCTTT; v_gene: TRBV7-9; d_gene: -; j_gene: TRBJ1-1; abundance: -